This record looks at one TCR beta chain sequence and its context. Its antigen remains undetermined. Base qualities are not provided; no much larger clone lies one nucleotide away. Taken from cysteine to phenylalanine, the CDR3 has 15 residues. CDR3 DNA only is kept here, 45 bases in frame from base 1. The germline V end is reduced by 7 bases and the J end by 6 bases; junction bases left unmatched: 8. CDR1 and CDR2, per the germline V gene, are MNHEY and SVGAGI. TCRbeta CDR3 regions were amplified from genomic DNA using the immunoSEQ Assay, a bias-controlled multiplex PCR. Per the original workflow: Nucleated cell counts per sample were estimated from amplification of reference gene primers within the assay. To quantify the absolute abundance of each unique TCRbeta CDR3 rearrangement, sequence reads were collapsed and filtered. For each sample, productive Simpson clonality was calculated as the square root of Simpson's diversity index over productive rearrangements. Drawn from immuneACCESS, this table holds only the in-frame rearrangements with V and J called that TCRdb kept. Clones are partly lost; checked studies trace under half to an unresolved V gene and leave the rest unexplained. V, J and clone size were drawn from that table, and D and trimming were deduced from the DNA. The sample table lists 150,000 to 200,000 clones, approximately 89% of them with a count of one. Of the sample, around 2.5% falls within the top ten clones.

The record originates from a study of blood T cell repertoires in COVID-19 (TCRdb year 2020). Turning to the overall study: The collaborator samples originated in the United States, Italy and Spain and spanned the acute and convalescent phases of COVID-19. The material from the prospective study consisted of cDNA or gDNA derived from T cells, B-cell-depleted T cells, or PBMCs. The dataset comprised deeply sampled blood TCRbeta repertoires from subjects exposed to, actively infected with, or recovered from COVID-19. The repertoires were made available in a free public database intended to serve as a resource for research on the immune response to SARS-CoV-2. Samples came from the ongoing ImmuneRACE study (first 160 participants) plus 1,254 subjects from 6 global collaborators. Sample metadata almost always included a de-identified subject ID, COVID-19 status, age in years and sex. Where available, HLA class I and class II types were taken from metadata supplied by the sample provider and were not determined by assay-based typing. Findings and caveats that apply to the study as a whole: The quantity of clinical and demographic metadata differed by source and by participant and was supplied without curation.

Whole blood was collected in K2EDTA tubes by collaborating institutions according to the institutions' own protocols. For TCRbeta analysis, collaborators shipped samples as frozen whole blood, isolated PBMCs, or DNA extracted from either of those sample types. Recombination linked TRBV6-5 to TRBJ2-1; 11 nucleotides in the junction match TRBD2. The receptor's source is a middle-aged man with active or convalescent COVID-19. The sequenced material came from peripheral blood. The CDR3 sequence is CASTSGTSGINEQFF. In nucleotide form, the sequence is TGTGCCAGCACCTCGGGGACTAGCGGTATCAATGAGCAGTTCTTC.